The 28 T cell receptor beta chains listed next were all sequenced from one sample in a study of molecular identifiers for immune sequencing clone quantification. TCRdb re-derived calls from the PCR reads in MiXCR, one entry per CDR3 protein. The sample comprises under 350,000 distinct CDR3 sequences, roughly a quarter of which are singletons, and about 0.7% rests with the top ten. Material: naive CD8+ T cells from blood, with Jurkat cell RNA spiked in. Documented subset: FACS-sorted CD8+CD4-CCR7+CD45RA+ naive T cells. These receptors were obtained from a human donor in good health. Some libraries in this study had Jurkat cell RNA spiked in.

The genes are TRBV6-1 and TRBJ2-7, with TRBD1 matching 7 bases. This CDR3 has 15 residues. Losses at the gene ends were 1 base for V and 3 bases for J; bases not matched to a gene: 6. Germline values: CDR1 MNHNS, CDR2 SASEGT. CDR3 in DNA: TGTGCCAGCAGTGAAGGTACAGGGGCGAACTACGAGCAGTACTTC. It specifies CASSEGTGANYEQYF.

Ten or more counts support this clonotype. For the CDR3, the DNA is TGCGCCAGCAGCCAAGAAGGGGCTAGCGGGAGCTACGAGCAGTACTTC. It translates to CASSQEGASGSYEQYF. V is TRBV4-3 and J is TRBJ2-7; TRBD2 matches 10 bases. J lost 3 bases, V lost 0 bases, and 5 bases had no gene match. This CDR3 is built from 16 residues. The V gene's germline CDR1 is LGHNA and CDR2 YSLEER.

Points on this clonotype: With a much larger clone just one base away, this may be a read error. The chain carries TRBV29-1 and TRBJ2-2; D may match TRBD1 or TRBD2 (5 bases each). The CDR3 is 12 residues long. Germline CDR1 is SQVTM and CDR2 is ANQGSEA. CDR3 sequence: CSVDDRSGELLF. As DNA, the CDR3 is TGCAGCGTAGATGACAGATCCGGGGAGCTGTTATTT.

The chain joins TRBV7-6 to TRBJ2-7; TRBD1 matches at 9 bases. Germline lookup yields CDR1 SGHVS and CDR2 FNYEAQ. V was pared by 5 bases and J by 5 bases, with 7 bases of the junction left unmatched. CDR3 size: 14 residues. The CDR3 DNA is TGTGCCAGCAGCGGCCGGGACAGGGTGGACGAGCAGTACTTC. The encoded protein is CASSGRDRVDEQYF.

This clonotype was found many times. The V and J genes are TRBV4-2 and TRBJ2-7; 7 bases map to TRBD2. Germline V lookup: CDR1 LGHNA, CDR2 YNFKEQ. V trimming: 2 bases; J trimming: 6 bases; junction bases outside the gene matches: 7. This CDR3 is 14 amino acids long. The CDR3 sequence is CASSQTGLVSEQYF. CDR3 nucleotides: TGTGCCAGCAGCCAAACAGGACTAGTCTCCGAGCAGTACTTC.

This clonotype was detected ten times or more. The V and J genes are TRBV4-2 and TRBJ2-6; unclear D gene. Trimming pared 0 bases from V and 4 bases from J, leaving 7 bases between. The CDR3 is 15 residues long. CDR1 and CDR2 (germline): LGHNA, YNFKEQ. The CDR3: CASSQEGGGANVLTF. The CDR3 DNA follows: TGTGCCAGCAGCCAAGAAGGCGGCGGGGCCAACGTCCTGACTTTC.

This clonotype appeared a single time. A read error is possible here, since a much larger clone lies one base away. V gene TRBV7-8 combines with J gene TRBJ2-5, with a tentative D call TRBD2 (5 bases). Germline CDR1 is SGHVS and CDR2 is FQNEAQ. CDR3 size: 15 residues. CDR3 bases: TGTGCCAGCAGCCTCACGGACTTCAAGCAAGAGCCCCAGTACTTC. This gives the protein CASSLTDFKQEPQYF.

For the CDR3, the DNA is TGTGCCAGCAGCATTGACAGGGGGCCCGAAAAACTGTTTTTT. Translation gives CASSIDRGPEKLFF. The chain combines TRBV5-5 with TRBJ1-4; 10 nucleotides match TRBD1. V dropped 4 bases and J dropped 8; count of bases not matched to a gene: 5. The CDR3 is 14 residues long. Germline CDR1 and CDR2: SGHKS and YYEKEE (reference sequence).

This clonotype was observed at least ten times. The chain employs TRBV19 and TRBJ1-5; unclear D gene. Germline-derived CDR1 and CDR2 are LNHDA and SQIVND (reference sequence). The CDR3 totals 14 residues. V lost 5 bases and J 11 bases, leaving 19 bases between the germline ends. The CDR3 DNA reads as TGTGCCAGTAGTTTACAGCCTTACAATTTGGCCCAGCATTTT. Amino acids: CASSLQPYNLAQHF.

This clonotype was seen a few times. An end of the junction does not agree with germline; a read error may underlie this. The V and J genes are TRBV7-9 and TRBJ2-7, with D hard to call. Germline-derived CDR1 and CDR2 are SEHNR and FQNEAQ (reference sequence). The CDR3 length is 14 residues. CDR3 sequence reads: CASSPAEKTYEQCF. DNA of the CDR3: TGTGCCAGCAGCCCGGCAGAAAAAACCTACGAGCAGTGCTTC.

The chain couples TRBV27 to TRBJ2-2, with TRBD2 as a possible D gene (5 bases). Per germline, CDR1 MNHEY and CDR2 SMNVEV (reference sequence). This CDR3 spans 15 amino acids. V was trimmed by 2 bases and J by 6 bases, leaving 13 bases between them. The CDR3 region is CASSLVAGGAGELFF. The DNA of the CDR3 is TGTGCCAGCAGTTTAGTCGCGGGTGGGGCCGGGGAGCTGTTTTTT.

V is TRBV5-6 and J is TRBJ1-6; TRBD1 matches 7 bases. Trimming took 3 bases from V and 7 from J; bases not matched to a gene: 4. Germline CDR1 SGHDT, CDR2 YYEEEE. The CDR3 extends over 14 amino acids. CDR3 amino acids: CASSYGQENSPLHF. The CDR3 nucleotides read TGTGCCAGCAGCTATGGACAGGAGAATTCACCCCTCCACTTT.

This clonotype has a count of ten or more. V usage is TRBV30 and J usage is TRBJ2-7, with D perhaps assigned TRBD1 or TRBD2 (6 bases each). In germline, CDR1 is GTSNPN, CDR2 SVGIG (reference sequence). The CDR3 consists of 13 residues. V gave up 1 base and J gave up 7 bases, with 14 bases separating them. CDR3 bases: TGTGCCTGGAGTGGGACTACCCAGGGGGAGCAGTACTTC. Translation: CAWSGTTQGEQYF.

This clonotype was counted at least ten times. The chain combines TRBV7-2 with TRBJ2-7; TRBD1 aligns across 10 bases. Germline CDR1 and CDR2: SGHTA and FQGNSA. This CDR3 spans 17 amino acids. Trimming took 5 bases from V and 4 from J; bases not matched to a gene: 14. The CDR3 protein is CASSVFGTGQGMYEQYF. The CDR3 DNA reads as TGTGCCAGCAGCGTGTTCGGAACGGGACAGGGGATGTACGAGCAGTACTTC.

J is TRBJ2-5 and V is TRBV7-6; 7 bases map to TRBD2. The CDR3 totals 18 residues. V lost 2 bases and J lost 2; bases outside the gene matches: 14. Germline CDR1 and CDR2: SGHVS and FNYEAQ. The CDR3 region is CASSLSLSLEAGQETQYF. The CDR3 DNA follows: TGTGCCAGCAGCTTATCTCTTAGTCTCGAAGCGGGACAAGAGACCCAGTACTTC.

J is TRBJ2-7 and V is TRBV7-2, with TRBD1 matching over 9 bases. Per germline, CDR1 SGHTA and CDR2 FQGNSA. J was trimmed by 2 bases and V by 8 bases; bases with no gene match: 7. This CDR3 has 14 amino acids. The CDR3 spells CASGSGTGPYEQYF. In nucleotides, the CDR3 is TGTGCCAGCGGCTCCGGGACAGGGCCCTACGAGCAGTACTTC. Full variable domain (missing parts from reference TRBV7-2 and TRBJ2-7): GAGVSQSPSNKVTEKGKDVELRCDPISGHTALYWYRQSLGQGLEFLIYFQGNSAPDKSGLPSDRFSAERTGGSVSTLTIQRTQQEDSAVYLCASGSGTGPYEQYFGPGTRLTVT.

This clonotype showed up just a few times. This sequence joins TRBV4-1 and TRBJ2-7; weak D call: TRBD1 (6 bases). V was shortened by 0 bases and J by 0 bases, with 12 bases between the two germline ends. This CDR3 spans 16 amino acids. Germline V gives CDR1 MGHRA, CDR2 YSYEKL. The CDR3 DNA reads as TGCGCCAGCAGCCAAGACAGGGGCTCGAGCTCCTACGAGCAGTACTTC. It encodes CASSQDRGSSSYEQYF.

This clonotype has ten or more counts. This chain connects TRBV12-3 or TRBV12-4 to TRBJ2-3, with D hard to call. Trimming left V 0 bases short and J 7 bases short, with 8 bases between. The CDR3 consists of 13 residues. CDR3 sequence: CASSLAAENTQYF. In DNA, the CDR3 is TGTGCCAGCAGTTTAGCGGCAGAAAATACGCAGTATTTT.

This clonotype was seen a handful of times. The chain uses TRBV6-4 and TRBJ2-3; D remains ambiguous. Trimming cost V 0 bases and J 0 bases, with 10 bases left between them. This CDR3 comprises 16 residues. The germline CDR1 and CDR2 sequences are MRHNA and SNTAGT. The CDR3 loop is CASSDSHYSSTDTQYF. Here the CDR3 DNA reads TGTGCCAGCAGTGACTCGCATTACTCTAGCACAGATACGCAGTATTTT.

This clonotype has a count of ten or more. V is TRBV28 and J is TRBJ1-4; maybe TRBD1 (5 bases). The CDR3 has 13 residues. Germline assignment: CDR1 MDHEN and CDR2 SYDVKM. Between the trimmed V and J ends, which lost 6 bases and 8 bases, there was a span of 13 bases. The CDR3 DNA follows: TGTGCCAGCAGCGCCAGGGCGGACGAAAAACTGTTTTTT. This sequence encodes CASSARADEKLFF. Combining the CDR3 with reference TRBV28 and TRBJ1-4 gives the whole variable domain DVKVTQSSRYLVKRTGEKVFLECVQDMDHENMFWYRQDPGLGLRLIYFSYDVKMKEKGDIPEGYSVSREKKERFSLILESASTNQTSMYLCASSARADEKLFFGSGTQLSVL.

In its sample, this clonotype was seen a few times. The chain links TRBV27 to TRBJ2-5, with TRBD2 as a possible D gene (6 bases). CDR1 and CDR2 from the germline V gene are MNHEY and SMNVEV (reference sequence). Deletions cut 4 bases from V and 2 bases from J, with 14 bases between. This CDR3 has 15 amino acids. The CDR3 DNA reads TGTGCCAGCAGTTCCCACCCAGCGGGTCAAGAGACCCAGTACTTC. As protein: CASSSHPAGQETQYF.

V gene TRBV11-2 combines with J gene TRBJ1-2; 9 bases match TRBD1. Germline CDR1 SGHAT, CDR2 FQNNGV. The CDR3 loop spans 15 amino acids. The V and J ends lost 1 base and 2 bases, in that order; junction bases with no gene match: 2. Written as DNA, the CDR3 is TGTGCCAGCAGCTTAGTGGGGACAGGGAACTATGGCTACACCTTC. Translated, it gives CASSLVGTGNYGYTF.

This clonotype has a handful of counts. The CDR3 protein is CASSLRTGDGRNPIANTDTQYF. Written as DNA, the CDR3 is TGTGCCAGCAGCTTAAGAACCGGGGACGGACGAAACCCAATAGCCAACACAGATACGCAGTATTTT. The V and J genes are TRBV7-9 and TRBJ2-3; perhaps D is TRBD1 or TRBD2 (5 bases each). Trimming took off 2 bases at V and 2 bases at J, with 32 bases between the two ends. The CDR3 is 22 amino acids. CDR1 and CDR2 (germline): SEHNR, FQNEAQ (reference sequence). Looking up the rest from reference TRBV7-9 and TRBJ2-3 gives the full variable domain: DTGVSQNPRHKITKRGQNVTFRCDPISEHNRLYWYRQTLGQGPEFLTYFQNEAQLEKSRLLSDRFSAERPKGSFSTLEIQRTEQGDSAMYLCASSLRTGDGRNPIANTDTQYFGPGTRLTVL.

Notes on this clonotype: This may arise from a read error, as a much more abundant clone is one base away. As the CDR3 is not closed by the conserved phenylalanine or tryptophan, this likely results from a read error. CDR3: CSAPRTEYEQYS. The CDR3 DNA reads as TGCAGTGCTCCGAGGACGGAGTACGAGCAGTACTCC. This chain connects TRBV20-1 to TRBJ2-7; no definite D call. The V and J ends lost 5 bases and 4 bases respectively, with 12 bases between them. The CDR3 totals 12 residues. Germline lookup yields CDR1 DFQATT and CDR2 SNEGSKA (reference sequence).

There are many counts of this clonotype. The chain is built from TRBV12-3 or TRBV12-4 and TRBJ2-6; D not resolved. CDR3 size: 15 residues. The V end was cut by 3 bases, the J end by 0 bases, with 6 bases between. CDR3 sequence reads: CASSFQSSGANVLTF. The CDR3 region has the DNA TGTGCCAGCAGTTTCCAGAGCTCTGGGGCCAACGTCCTGACTTTC.

The CDR3 sequence: CASSEGRQGAIYIYGYTF. CDR3 in DNA: TGTGCCAGCAGTGAAGGGCGCCAGGGGGCAATTTATATCTATGGCTACACCTTC. The V and J genes are TRBV6-1 and TRBJ1-2; 8 positions agree with TRBD1. The CDR3 contains 18 residues. Per the germline V gene, CDR1 is MNHNS and CDR2 is SASEGT. The V gene end was trimmed by 1 base and the J gene end by 4 bases; junction bases not matched to a gene: 14.

Of note for this clonotype: The conserved closing phenylalanine or tryptophan is absent in this CDR3, likely reflecting a read error. V usage is TRBV4-1 and J usage is TRBJ1-2; the match to TRBD1 covers 9 bases. The V segment lost 3 bases and the J segment 2 bases; nucleotides outside the gene matches: 4. The V gene's germline CDR1 is MGHRA and CDR2 YSYEKL. This CDR3 has 15 amino acids. CDR3 sequence (DNA): TGCGCCAGCAGCCAGGGACAGGGTGGGAACTATGGCTACACCTCC. Translation: CASSQGQGGNYGYTS.

About this clonotype itself: Since the CDR3 does not end with the conserved phenylalanine or tryptophan, this likely comes from a read error. The chain has TRBV7-6 and TRBJ2-3, with 9 bases lining up with TRBD2. CDR3 size: 15 residues. The germline CDR1 and CDR2 sequences are SGHVS and FNYEAQ. Unmatched junction bases numbered 6, after V lost 7 bases and J lost 1 base. CDR3 residues: CASTNLAGRTDTQYL. CDR3 nucleotides: TGTGCCAGCACCAATCTAGCGGGACGCACAGATACGCAGTATCTT.